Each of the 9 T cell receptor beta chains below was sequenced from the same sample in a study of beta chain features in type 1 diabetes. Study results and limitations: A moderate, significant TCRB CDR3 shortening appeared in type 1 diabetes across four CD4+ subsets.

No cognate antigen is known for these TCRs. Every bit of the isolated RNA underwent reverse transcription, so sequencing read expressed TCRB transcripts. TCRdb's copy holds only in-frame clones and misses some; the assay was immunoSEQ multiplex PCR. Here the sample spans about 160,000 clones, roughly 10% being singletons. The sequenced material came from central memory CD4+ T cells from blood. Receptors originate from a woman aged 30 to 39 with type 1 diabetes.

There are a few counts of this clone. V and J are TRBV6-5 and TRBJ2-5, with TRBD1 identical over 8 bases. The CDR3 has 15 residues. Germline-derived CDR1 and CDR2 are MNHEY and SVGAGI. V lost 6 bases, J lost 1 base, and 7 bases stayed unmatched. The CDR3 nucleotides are TGTGCCAGCAGGAGACAGGGGCTAGGCCAAGAGACCCAGTACTTC. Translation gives CASRRQGLGQETQYF.

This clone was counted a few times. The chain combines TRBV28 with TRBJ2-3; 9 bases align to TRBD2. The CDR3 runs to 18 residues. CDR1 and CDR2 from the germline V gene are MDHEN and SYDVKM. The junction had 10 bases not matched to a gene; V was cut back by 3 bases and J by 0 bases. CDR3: CASSLRLDSGSSTDTQYF. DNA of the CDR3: TGTGCCAGCAGTTTGCGCCTCGATAGCGGGAGTAGCACAGATACGCAGTATTTT. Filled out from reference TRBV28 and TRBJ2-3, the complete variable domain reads DVKVTQSSRYLVKRTGEKVFLECVQDMDHENMFWYRQDPGLGLRLIYFSYDVKMKEKGDIPEGYSVSREKKERFSLILESASTNQTSMYLCASSLRLDSGSSTDTQYFGPGTRLTVL.

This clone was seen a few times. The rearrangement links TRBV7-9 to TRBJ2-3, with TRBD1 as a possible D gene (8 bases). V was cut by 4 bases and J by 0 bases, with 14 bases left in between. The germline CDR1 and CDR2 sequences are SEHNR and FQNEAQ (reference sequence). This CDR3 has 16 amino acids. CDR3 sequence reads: CASSSTGGASTDTQYF. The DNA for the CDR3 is TGTGCCAGCAGCTCCACAGGGGGGGCTAGCACAGATACGCAGTATTTT.

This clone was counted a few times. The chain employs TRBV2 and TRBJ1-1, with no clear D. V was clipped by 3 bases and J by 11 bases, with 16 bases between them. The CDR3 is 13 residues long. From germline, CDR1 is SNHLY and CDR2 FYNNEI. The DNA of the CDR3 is TGTGCCAGCAGTGACCTGACCCAAACGAGGGCTTTCTTT. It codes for CASSDLTQTRAFF.

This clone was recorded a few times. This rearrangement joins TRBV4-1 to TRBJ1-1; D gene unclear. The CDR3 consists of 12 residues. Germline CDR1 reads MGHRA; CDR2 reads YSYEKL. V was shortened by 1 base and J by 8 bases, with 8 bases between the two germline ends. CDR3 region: CASSQVREEAFF. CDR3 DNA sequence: TGCGCCAGCAGCCAAGTTCGGGAAGAAGCTTTCTTT.

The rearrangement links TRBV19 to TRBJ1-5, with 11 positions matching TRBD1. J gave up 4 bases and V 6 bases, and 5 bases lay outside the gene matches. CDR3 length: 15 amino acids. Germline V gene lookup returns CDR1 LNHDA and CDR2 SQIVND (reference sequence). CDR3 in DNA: TGTGCCAGTAGCCCCGGGACAGGGGGTAATCAGCCCCAGCATTTT. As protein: CASSPGTGGNQPQHF.

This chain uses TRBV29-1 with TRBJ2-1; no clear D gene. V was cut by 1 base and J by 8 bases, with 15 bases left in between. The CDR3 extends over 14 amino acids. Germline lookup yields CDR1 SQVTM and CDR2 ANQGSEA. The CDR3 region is CSVEGLRLRDEQFF. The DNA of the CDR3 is TGCAGCGTTGAAGGTTTGAGACTGAGAGATGAGCAGTTCTTC.

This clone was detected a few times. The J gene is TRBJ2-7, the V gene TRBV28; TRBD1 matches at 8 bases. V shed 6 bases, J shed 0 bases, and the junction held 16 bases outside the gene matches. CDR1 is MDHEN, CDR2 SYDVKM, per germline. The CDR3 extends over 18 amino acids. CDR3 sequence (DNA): TGTGCCAGCAGGTCACCACCTGGGGTTGGGACAGGCTCCTACGAGCAGTACTTC. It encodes CASRSPPGVGTGSYEQYF. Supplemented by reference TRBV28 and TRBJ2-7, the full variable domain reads DVKVTQSSRYLVKRTGEKVFLECVQDMDHENMFWYRQDPGLGLRLIYFSYDVKMKEKGDIPEGYSVSREKKERFSLILESASTNQTSMYLCASRSPPGVGTGSYEQYFGPGTRLTVT.

The CDR3 DNA reads TGTGCCAGCAGTGCCACGGACTCTACAGATACGCAGTATTTT. Protein: CASSATDSTDTQYF. V usage is TRBV6-4 and J usage is TRBJ2-3; tentatively, D is TRBD2 (5 bases). Germline CDR1 reads MRHNA; CDR2 reads SNTAGT. The CDR3 loop spans 14 amino acids. V dropped 4 bases and J dropped 3 bases, with 11 bases sitting between them.